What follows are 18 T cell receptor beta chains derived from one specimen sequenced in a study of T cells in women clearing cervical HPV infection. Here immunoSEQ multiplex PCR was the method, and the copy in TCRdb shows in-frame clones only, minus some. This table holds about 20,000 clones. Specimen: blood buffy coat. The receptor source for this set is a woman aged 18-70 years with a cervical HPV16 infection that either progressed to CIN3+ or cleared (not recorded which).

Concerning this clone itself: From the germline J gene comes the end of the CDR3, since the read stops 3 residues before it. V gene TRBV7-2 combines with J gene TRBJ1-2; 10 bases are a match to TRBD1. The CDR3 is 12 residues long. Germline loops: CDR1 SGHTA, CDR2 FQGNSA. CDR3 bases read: TGTGCCAGCAGCTCGACAGGGGGCGGC. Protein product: CASSSTGGG. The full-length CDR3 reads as CASSSTGGGYTF.

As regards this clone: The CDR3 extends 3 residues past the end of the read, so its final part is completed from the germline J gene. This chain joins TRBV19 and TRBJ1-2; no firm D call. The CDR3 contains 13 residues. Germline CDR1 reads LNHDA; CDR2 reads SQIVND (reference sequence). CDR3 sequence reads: CASSIPATDTYTF. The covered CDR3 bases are TGTGCCAGTAGTATCCCCGCTACAGATACC.

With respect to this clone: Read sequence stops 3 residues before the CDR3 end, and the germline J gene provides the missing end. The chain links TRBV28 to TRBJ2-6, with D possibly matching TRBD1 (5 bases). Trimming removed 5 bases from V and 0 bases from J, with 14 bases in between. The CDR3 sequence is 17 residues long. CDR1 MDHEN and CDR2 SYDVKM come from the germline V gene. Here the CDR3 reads CASSPPRARSGANVLTF. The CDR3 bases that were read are TGTGCCAGCAGTCCCCCCAGGGCCCGCTCTGGGGCCAACGTC.

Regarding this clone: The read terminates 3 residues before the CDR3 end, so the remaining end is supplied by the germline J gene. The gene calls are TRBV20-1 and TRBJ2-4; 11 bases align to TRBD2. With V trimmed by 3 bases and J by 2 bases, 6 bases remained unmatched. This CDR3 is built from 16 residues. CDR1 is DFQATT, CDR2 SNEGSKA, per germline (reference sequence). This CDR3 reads CSASRLAGMSKNIQYF. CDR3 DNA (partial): TGCAGTGCTAGTAGACTAGCGGGAATGTCCAAAAACATT.

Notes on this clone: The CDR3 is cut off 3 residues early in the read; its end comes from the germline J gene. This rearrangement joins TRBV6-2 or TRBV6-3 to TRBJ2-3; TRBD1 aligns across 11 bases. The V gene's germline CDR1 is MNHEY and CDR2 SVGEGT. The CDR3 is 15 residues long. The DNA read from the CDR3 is TGTGCCAGCAGTTCCCGAGGGACAGGGGGAGAGACG. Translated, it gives CASSSRGTGGET. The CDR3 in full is CASSSRGTGGETQYF.

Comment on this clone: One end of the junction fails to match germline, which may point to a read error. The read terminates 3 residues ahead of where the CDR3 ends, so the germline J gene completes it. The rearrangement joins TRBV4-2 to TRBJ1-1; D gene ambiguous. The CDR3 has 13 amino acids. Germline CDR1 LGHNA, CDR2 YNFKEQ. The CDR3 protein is CASSQDTDTEAFF. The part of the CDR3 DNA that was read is TGCGCCAGCAGCCAAGATACGGACACTGAA.

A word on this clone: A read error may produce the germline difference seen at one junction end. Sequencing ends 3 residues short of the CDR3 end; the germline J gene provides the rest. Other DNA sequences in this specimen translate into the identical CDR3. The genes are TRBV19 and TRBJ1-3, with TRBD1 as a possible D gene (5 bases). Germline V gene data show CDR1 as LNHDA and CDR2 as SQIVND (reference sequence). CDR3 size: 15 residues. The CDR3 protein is CASKRQSQVGNTIYF. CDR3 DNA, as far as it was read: TGTGCCAGTAAACGACAGTCCCAAGTTGGAAACACA.

CDR3 bases read: TGTGCCAGCAGCCGCCTGACTAGCGGGAGGGCCTTGGAGACG. As protein: CASSRLTSGRALET. In full, the CDR3 reads CASSRLTSGRALETQYF. V and J are TRBV4-2 and TRBJ2-3, with 14 bases aligning to TRBD2. Read data end 3 residues before the CDR3 end; the end is taken from the germline J gene. Germline V gene data show CDR1 as LGHNA and CDR2 as YNFKEQ. This CDR3 is built from 17 residues.

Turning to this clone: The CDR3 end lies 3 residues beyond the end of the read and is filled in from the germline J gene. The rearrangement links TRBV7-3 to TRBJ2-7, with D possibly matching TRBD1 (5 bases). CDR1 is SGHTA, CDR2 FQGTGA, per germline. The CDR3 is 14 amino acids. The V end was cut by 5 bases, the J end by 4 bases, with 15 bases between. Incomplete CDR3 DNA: TGTGCCAGCAGCCCCGGGCAGGGCGGATACGAG. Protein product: CASSPGQGGYE. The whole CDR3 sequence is CASSPGQGGYEQYF. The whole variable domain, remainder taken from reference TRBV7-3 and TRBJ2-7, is GAGVSQTPSNKVTEKGKYVELRCDPISGHTALYWYRQSLGQGPEFLIYFQGTGAADDSGLPNDRFFAVRPEGSVSTLKIQRTERGDSAVYLCASSPGQGGYEQYFGPGTRLTVT.

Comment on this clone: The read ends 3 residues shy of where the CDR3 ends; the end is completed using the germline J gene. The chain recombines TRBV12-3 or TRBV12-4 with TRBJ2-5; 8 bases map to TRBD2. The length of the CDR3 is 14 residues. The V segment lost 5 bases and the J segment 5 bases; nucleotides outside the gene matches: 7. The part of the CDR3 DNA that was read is TGTGCCAGCAGTCCGAGCGGGAGTCGTGAGACC. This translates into CASSPSGSRET. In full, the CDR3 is CASSPSGSRETQYF.

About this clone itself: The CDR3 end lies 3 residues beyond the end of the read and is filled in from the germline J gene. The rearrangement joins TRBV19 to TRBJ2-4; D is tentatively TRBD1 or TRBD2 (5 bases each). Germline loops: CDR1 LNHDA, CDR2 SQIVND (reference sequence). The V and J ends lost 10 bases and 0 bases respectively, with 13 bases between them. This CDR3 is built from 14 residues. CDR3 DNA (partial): TGTGCCACACGAGAGGGGATAGCCAAAAACATT. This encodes CATREGIAKNI. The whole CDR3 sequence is CATREGIAKNIQYF. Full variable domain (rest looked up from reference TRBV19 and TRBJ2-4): DGGITQSPKYLFRKEGQNVTLSCEQNLNHDAMYWYRQDPGQGLRLIYYSQIVNDFQKGDIAEGYSVSREKKESFPLTVTSAQKNPTAFYLCATREGIAKNIQYFGAGTRLSVL.

The CDR3 region is CASSQSSGIGSNQPQHF. The DNA read from the CDR3 is TGTGCCAGCAGTCAAAGCTCAGGGATCGGGAGCAATCAGCCC. J is TRBJ1-5 and V is TRBV27, with D possibly TRBD1 on 5 matching bases. The read ends 3 residues shy of where the CDR3 ends; the end is completed using the germline J gene. Trimming took off 5 bases at V and 1 base at J, with 18 bases between the two ends. Looked up from germline, CDR1 is MNHEY and CDR2 is SMNVEV (reference sequence). The CDR3 extends over 17 amino acids.

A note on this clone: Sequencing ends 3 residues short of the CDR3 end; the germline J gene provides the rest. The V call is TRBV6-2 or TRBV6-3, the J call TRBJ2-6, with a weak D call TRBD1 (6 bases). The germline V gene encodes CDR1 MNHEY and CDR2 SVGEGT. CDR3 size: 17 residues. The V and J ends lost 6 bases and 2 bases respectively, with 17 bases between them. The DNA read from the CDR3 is TGTGCCAGCAGCCCCGTACAGGGTCTAGCTGGGGCCAACGTC. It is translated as CASSPVQGLAGANV. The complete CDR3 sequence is CASSPVQGLAGANVLTF.

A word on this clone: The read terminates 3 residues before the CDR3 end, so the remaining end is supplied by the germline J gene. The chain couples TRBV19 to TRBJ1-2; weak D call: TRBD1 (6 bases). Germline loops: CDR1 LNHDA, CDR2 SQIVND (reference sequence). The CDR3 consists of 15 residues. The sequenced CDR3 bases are TGTGCCAGTACCCCGGGGCAAGGGGGTCTAATGGGC. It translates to CASTPGQGGLMG. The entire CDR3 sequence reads CASTPGQGGLMGYTF.

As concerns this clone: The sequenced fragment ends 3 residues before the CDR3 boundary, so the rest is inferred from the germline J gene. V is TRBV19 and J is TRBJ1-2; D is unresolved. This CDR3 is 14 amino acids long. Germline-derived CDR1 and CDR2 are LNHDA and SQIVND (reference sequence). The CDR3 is CASRRREASNDYTF. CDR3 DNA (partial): TGTGCCAGTAGGAGGCGGGAGGCTTCCAATGAC.

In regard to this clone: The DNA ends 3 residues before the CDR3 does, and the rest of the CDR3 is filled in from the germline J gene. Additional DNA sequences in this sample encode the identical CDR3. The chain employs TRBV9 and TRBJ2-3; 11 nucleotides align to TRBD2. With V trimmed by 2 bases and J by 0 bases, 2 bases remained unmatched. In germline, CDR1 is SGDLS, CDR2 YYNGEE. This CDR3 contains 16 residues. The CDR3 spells CASSVLAGGSTDTQYF. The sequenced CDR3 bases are TGTGCCAGCAGCGTCCTAGCGGGAGGTAGCACAGATACG.

The CDR3 DNA, read in part, is TGTGCCAGCAGCCCCGAAGGGACTAGCGGGAGGCAAGAGACT. Translation gives CASSPEGTSGRQET. The CDR3 in its entirety is CASSPEGTSGRQETQYF. The rearrangement links TRBV13 to TRBJ2-4, with TRBD2 identical over 15 bases. The DNA ends 3 residues before the CDR3 does, and the rest of the CDR3 is filled in from the germline J gene. Germline lookup yields CDR1 PRHDT and CDR2 FYEKMQ (reference sequence). This CDR3 is built from 17 residues.

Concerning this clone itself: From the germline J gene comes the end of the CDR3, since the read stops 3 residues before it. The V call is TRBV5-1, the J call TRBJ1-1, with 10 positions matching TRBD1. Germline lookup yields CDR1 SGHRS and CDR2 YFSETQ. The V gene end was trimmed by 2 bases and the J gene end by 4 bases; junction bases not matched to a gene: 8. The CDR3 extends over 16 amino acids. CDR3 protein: CASSFSTGGLGTEAFF. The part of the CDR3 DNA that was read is TGCGCCAGCAGCTTCTCGACAGGGGGCTTGGGCACTGAA.